The clone carrying this TCR beta chain was recorded a few times. Its antigen remains unidentified. The sample is drawn from a study of T cell repertoires in cytomegalovirus infection. TCRdb re-called the reads through MiXCR, storing one row per CDR3 protein. Here the sample spans approximately 340,000 distinct CDR3 sequences, about 29% being singletons. This CDR3 has 15 residues. Per germline, CDR1 MNHNS and CDR2 SASEGT. V was cut by 1 base and J by 4 bases, with 14 bases left in between. Study-wide points: Adding up the frequency of public TCR beta families identified people who carried CMV plus the relevant HLA. Predominance within the ex vivo response was attributable to HLA-C-restricted CMV-specific TCR beta clonotypes.

The rearrangement joins TRBV6-1 to TRBJ2-7; the D gene is possibly TRBD1 (5 bases). The clonotype was recovered from a human donor in good health (CMV status not recorded). Some clones in this sample may be carry-over from other donors' samples. The material sequenced was cultured PBMCs, taken from culture after CMV antigen stimulation. In DNA form, the CDR3 reads TGTGCCAGCAGTGAAGTGACAGCCACTTTTTACGAGCAGTACTTC. This encodes CASSEVTATFYEQYF.